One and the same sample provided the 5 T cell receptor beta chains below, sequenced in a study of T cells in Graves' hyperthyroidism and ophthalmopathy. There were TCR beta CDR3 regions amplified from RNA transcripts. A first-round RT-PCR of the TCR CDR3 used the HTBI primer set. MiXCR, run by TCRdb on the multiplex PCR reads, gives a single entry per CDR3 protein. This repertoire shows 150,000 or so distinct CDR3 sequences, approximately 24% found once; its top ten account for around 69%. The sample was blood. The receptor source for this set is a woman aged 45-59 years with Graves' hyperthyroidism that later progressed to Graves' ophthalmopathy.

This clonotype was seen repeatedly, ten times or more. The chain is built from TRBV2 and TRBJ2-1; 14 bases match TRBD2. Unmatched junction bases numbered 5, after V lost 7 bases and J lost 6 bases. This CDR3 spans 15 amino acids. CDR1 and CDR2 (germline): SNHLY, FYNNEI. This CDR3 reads CASIRLAGGRNEQFF. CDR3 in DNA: TGTGCCAGCATTAGACTAGCGGGAGGGCGCAATGAGCAGTTCTTC. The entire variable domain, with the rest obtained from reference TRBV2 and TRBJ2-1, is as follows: EPEVTQTPSHQVTQMGQEVILRCVPISNHLYFYWYRQILGQKVEFLVSFYNNEISEKSEIFDDQFSVERPDGSNFTLKIRSTKLEDSAMYFCASIRLAGGRNEQFFGPGTRLTVL.

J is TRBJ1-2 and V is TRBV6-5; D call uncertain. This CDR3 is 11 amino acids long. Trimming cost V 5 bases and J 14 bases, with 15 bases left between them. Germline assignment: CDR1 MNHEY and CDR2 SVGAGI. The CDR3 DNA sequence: TGTGCCAGCAGTAACGGGGTATTGGAGACCTTC. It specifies CASSNGVLETF.

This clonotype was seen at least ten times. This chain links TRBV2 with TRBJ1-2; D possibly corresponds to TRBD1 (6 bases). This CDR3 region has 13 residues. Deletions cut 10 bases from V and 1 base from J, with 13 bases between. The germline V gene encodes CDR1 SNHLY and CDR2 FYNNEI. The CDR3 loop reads CATRDNLNYGYTF. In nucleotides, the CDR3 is TGTGCCACTCGGGACAACCTTAACTATGGCTACACCTTC.

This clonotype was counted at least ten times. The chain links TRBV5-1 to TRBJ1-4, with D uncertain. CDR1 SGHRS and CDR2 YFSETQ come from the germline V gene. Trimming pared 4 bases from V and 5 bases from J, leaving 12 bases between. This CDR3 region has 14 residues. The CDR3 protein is CASSPNGGNEKLFF. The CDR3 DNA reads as TGCGCCAGCAGCCCCAACGGTGGGAATGAAAAACTGTTTTTT.

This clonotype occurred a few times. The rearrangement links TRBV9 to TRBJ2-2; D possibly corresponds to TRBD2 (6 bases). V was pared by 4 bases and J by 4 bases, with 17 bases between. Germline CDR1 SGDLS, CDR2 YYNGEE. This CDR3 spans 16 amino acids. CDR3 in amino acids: CASSSGGRVFTGELFF. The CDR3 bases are TGTGCCAGCAGCTCAGGAGGGAGAGTGTTCACCGGGGAGCTGTTTTTT.